This T cell receptor beta chain was observed in a study of shared clonotypes between healthy human individuals. Remarks on this clone: A read error is likely here: a far larger clone is one base away.

Data came from immunoSEQ multiplex PCR; TCRdb stores just in-frame clones and leaves some out. The profile shows about 470,000 clones, about 85% of them singletons. Trimming took 6 bases from V and 2 from J, leaving 18 bases between them. The CDR3 runs 16 residues. Germline-derived CDR1 and CDR2 are SNHLY and FYNNEI. This chain connects TRBV2 to TRBJ2-3; D tentatively fits TRBD1 or TRBD2 (5 bases each). This clonotype originated in a woman between 40 and 55 years old in good health. Some clones in this sample may be carry-over from other donors' samples. Sequencing used PBMCs. CDR3 coding DNA: TGTGCCAGCAGCCTGGGGGTAGGCAGACACACAGATACGCAGTATTTT. This encodes CASSLGVGRHTDTQYF.